These 5 T cell receptor beta chains share one sample of origin, sequenced in a study of cytomegalovirus exposure and HLA in healthy donors. 60 Vbeta and 13 Jbeta primers were used in PCR. Profiling relied on immunoSEQ multiplex PCR, and the TCRdb table lists in-frame clones only, not all of them. The table lists around 150,000 clones, 80% to 90% of them singletons, with less than 2.5% in the top ten. The sequencing input was PBMCs. The receptors derive from a man younger than 30 in good health and CMV-seropositive.

The rearrangement links TRBV7-3 to TRBJ1-2; D is unclear. This CDR3 has 16 residues. CDR1 and CDR2 (germline): SGHTA, FQGTGA. The V and J ends lost 6 bases and 4 bases respectively, with 21 bases between them. For the CDR3, the DNA is TGTGCCAGCAGTCTCGTGGGCGGAGGACCAATCTATGGCTACACCTTC. It codes for CASSLVGGGPIYGYTF.

The chain is built from TRBV29-1 and TRBJ1-5, with D possibly TRBD1 on 6 matching bases. Trimming shortened V by 3 bases and J by 6 bases, and 15 bases separated the two germline ends. This CDR3 is 14 amino acids long. Germline CDR1 is SQVTM and CDR2 is ANQGSEA. CDR3 protein: CSVEVEGVGQPQHF. CDR3 nucleotide sequence: TGCAGCGTTGAGGTAGAGGGGGTCGGTCAGCCCCAGCATTTT. Variable domain in full (rest from reference TRBV29-1 and TRBJ1-5): SAVISQKPSRDICQRGTSLTIQCQVDSQVTMMFWYRQQPGQSLTLIATANQGSEATYESGFVIDKFPISRPNLTFSTLTVSNMSPEDSSIYLCSVEVEGVGQPQHFGDGTRLSIL.

V and J are TRBV9 and TRBJ2-2, with 8 bases matching TRBD2. Germline values: CDR1 SGDLS, CDR2 YYNGEE. The CDR3 has 13 residues. After removal of 7 bases from V and 6 bases from J, the junction contained 5 bases not matched to a gene. The chain's CDR3 is CASRTGGSGELFF. The CDR3 bases are TGTGCCAGCCGCACGGGGGGGTCCGGGGAGCTGTTTTTT.

This clone has a single count. The chain employs TRBV5-6 and TRBJ1-6; D unclear. Germline V lookup: CDR1 SGHDT, CDR2 YYEEEE. V was pared by 5 bases and J by 3 bases, with 3 bases between. The CDR3 sequence is 12 residues long. The CDR3 sequence: CASSRYNSPLHF. CDR3 nucleotide sequence: TGTGCCAGCAGTCGCTATAATTCACCCCTCCACTTT.

The chain carries TRBV6-6 and TRBJ2-7; weak D call: TRBD2 (6 bases). The CDR3 spans 13 residues. Germline V gives CDR1 MNHNY, CDR2 SVGAGI (reference sequence). The germline V and J ends were trimmed by 8 bases and 2 bases, with 13 bases remaining between them. The CDR3, as DNA: TGTGCCAGCGGTTCCGGGGGAGCCTACGAGCAGTACTTC. Translated: CASGSGGAYEQYF.